Following are 18 T cell receptor beta chains from one sample sequenced in a study of response to subunit inactivated influenza vaccine. TCRdb re-called the RT-PCR reads with MiXCR, one entry per CDR3 protein. The sample lists over 150,000 distinct CDR3 sequences; around a tenth were seen once. The specimen comprised CD8+ T cells sorted from PBMCs, sampled roughly 24 months after vaccination. These receptors were taken from a man in his fifties or sixties who received an inactivated influenza vaccine.

J is TRBJ2-1 and V is TRBV4-3, with 10 bases matching TRBD2. Per germline, CDR1 LGHNA and CDR2 YSLEER. This CDR3 spans 16 amino acids. J lost 3 bases, V lost 2 bases, and 4 bases had no gene match. For the CDR3, the DNA is TGCGCCAGCAGCCAATTCCTAGCGGGGGTCTACAATGAGCAGTTCTTC. It is translated as CASSQFLAGVYNEQFF.

This clonotype turned up a few times. The chain uses TRBV6-2 or TRBV6-3 and TRBJ2-1; perhaps TRBD1 as D (5 bases). Germline values: CDR1 MNHEY, CDR2 SVGEGT. This CDR3 spans 13 amino acids. V gave up 0 bases and J gave up 12 bases, with 12 bases separating them. For the CDR3, the DNA is TGTGCCAGCAGTTACTCGGGCCCTGGGGCGCAGTTCTTC. This sequence encodes CASSYSGPGAQFF.

This clonotype came up a few times. The CDR3 coding sequence is TGTGCCAGCAGGGGCGTGAACACCGGGGAGCTGTTTTTT. This codes for CASRGVNTGELFF. The chain uses TRBV7-9 and TRBJ2-2; D not resolved. Trimming shortened V by 6 bases and J by 1 base, and 6 bases separated the two germline ends. The CDR3 has 13 amino acids. The germline gives CDR1 SEHNR, CDR2 FQNEAQ (reference sequence).

This chain joins TRBV29-1 and TRBJ2-7, with D possibly being TRBD1 or TRBD2 (5 bases each). Trimming cost V 2 bases and J 2 bases, with 16 bases left between them. From germline, CDR1 is SQVTM and CDR2 ANQGSEA. The CDR3 is 15 amino acids. The CDR3 protein is CSVESGVGDAYEQYF. The CDR3 coding sequence is TGCAGCGTTGAATCCGGGGTGGGGGACGCCTACGAGCAGTACTTC.

The rearrangement uses TRBV9 and TRBJ2-1; D is possibly TRBD2 (6 bases). The germline CDR1 and CDR2 sequences are SGDLS and YYNGEE. Trimming removed 0 bases at V and 7 bases at J, with 20 bases between. The CDR3 is 17 amino acids. The CDR3 DNA is TGTGCCAGCAGCGTAGCACGACTAGACCCCACGGGGAATGAGCAGTTCTTC. Translating it yields CASSVARLDPTGNEQFF.

V and J are TRBV20-1 and TRBJ1-1; D gene uncertain. The CDR3 runs to 12 residues. Germline V lookup: CDR1 DFQATT, CDR2 SNEGSKA (reference sequence). Trimming left V 1 base short and J 4 bases short, with 7 bases between. CDR3 amino acids: CSARGQRTEAFF. As DNA, the CDR3 is TGCAGTGCTAGAGGGCAGCGCACTGAAGCTTTCTTT.

This clonotype was seen many times. The chain recombines TRBV4-3 with TRBJ1-2, with D perhaps matching TRBD1 (6 bases). The CDR3 contains 20 residues. Germline V lookup: CDR1 LGHNA, CDR2 YSLEER. V lost 1 base, J lost 5 bases, and 29 bases lay in between. The CDR3 DNA reads TGCGCCAGCAGCCAAGCCGCCGGGGGCCGCACAGACCCCTTAGAGTATGGCTACACCTTC. This encodes CASSQAAGGRTDPLEYGYTF.

This clonotype appeared a few times. The chain employs TRBV20-1 and TRBJ1-6; the D gene is possibly TRBD1 (5 bases). Trimming pared 5 bases from V and 4 bases from J, leaving 21 bases between. This CDR3 is built from 17 residues. The germline CDR1 and CDR2 sequences are DFQATT and SNEGSKA (reference sequence). The CDR3 here is CSAHNRRDGEYNSPLHF. In DNA form, the CDR3 reads TGCAGTGCTCACAATCGCCGGGACGGAGAGTATAATTCACCCCTCCACTTT.

This clonotype has just a few counts. The chain has TRBV5-1 and TRBJ2-7; the D is unclear. CDR1 SGHRS and CDR2 YFSETQ come from the germline V gene. This CDR3 is built from 15 residues. V was shortened by 0 bases and J by 2 bases, with 12 bases between the two germline ends. Here the CDR3 reads CASSLAASQAYEQYF. The CDR3 nucleotides read TGCGCCAGCAGCTTGGCGGCATCTCAGGCCTACGAGCAGTACTTC.

This chain links TRBV12-3 or TRBV12-4 with TRBJ2-1; 8 bases agree with TRBD1. The ends lost 3 bases at V and 2 bases at J; junction bases unmatched: 3. The CDR3 totals 15 residues. The CDR3 loop reads CASSLYRGTYNEQFF. CDR3 DNA: TGTGCCAGCAGTTTGTACAGGGGGACCTACAATGAGCAGTTCTTC.

This clonotype was detected a few times. The chain couples TRBV27 to TRBJ2-1, with TRBD2 identical over 7 bases. The junction had 12 bases not matched to a gene; V was cut back by 8 bases and J by 5 bases. Germline V gene sequence: CDR1 MNHEY, CDR2 SMNVEV (reference sequence). The CDR3 sequence is 15 residues long. CDR3 in amino acids: CASSLAGDADNEQFF. The CDR3 nucleotides are TGTGCCAGCTCCTTGGCGGGAGATGCGGACAATGAGCAGTTCTTC.

This clonotype was observed a handful of times. This rearrangement joins TRBV20-1 to TRBJ2-3; 13 positions agree with TRBD2. The CDR3 length is 17 residues. The V and J ends lost 4 bases and 2 bases, in that order; junction bases with no gene match: 9. Germline CDR1 DFQATT, CDR2 SNEGSKA (reference sequence). The CDR3 spells CSATLPGLAGATDTQYF. The CDR3 bases are TGCAGTGCTACGCTCCCAGGACTAGCGGGGGCCACAGATACGCAGTATTTT.

The sample holds a few counts of this clonotype. The chain carries TRBV28 and TRBJ1-2, with 9 bases matching TRBD1. Trimming at V came to 6 bases and at J to 2 bases, leaving 13 bases not matched to a gene. CDR1 MDHEN and CDR2 SYDVKM come from the germline V gene. The CDR3 runs 17 residues. The CDR3 region is CASRTPGQGPPNYGYTF. The CDR3 DNA follows: TGTGCCAGCAGGACCCCGGGACAGGGCCCACCCAACTATGGCTACACCTTC.

This clonotype was seen many times. The chain has TRBV6-2 or TRBV6-3 and TRBJ2-1; 11 positions agree with TRBD2. Germline V gene lookup returns CDR1 MNHEY and CDR2 SVGEGT. The CDR3 covers 14 residues. Trimming took 7 bases from V and 2 from J; bases not matched to a gene: 1. The CDR3 protein is CASKLAGAYNEQFF. The CDR3 bases are TGTGCCAGCAAACTAGCGGGGGCCTACAATGAGCAGTTCTTC.

This clonotype was counted a few times. The rearrangement links TRBV11-2 to TRBJ2-7; D is unclear. The germline gives CDR1 SGHAT, CDR2 FQNNGV. The CDR3 is 11 residues long. V gave up 5 bases and J gave up 9 bases, with 11 bases separating them. The CDR3 protein is CASSHTGPQYF. In DNA, the CDR3 is TGTGCCAGCAGCCACACTGGTCCGCAGTACTTC.

The chain carries TRBV19 and TRBJ2-1, with a possible D match to TRBD1 (6 bases). V lost 4 bases to trimming and J lost 4 bases, with 14 bases between them. Germline CDR1 and CDR2: LNHDA and SQIVND (reference sequence). The length of the CDR3 is 15 residues. DNA of the CDR3: TGTGCCAGTAGTAAACAGGGTGAGATATACAATGAGCAGTTCTTC. This codes for CASSKQGEIYNEQFF.

This clonotype occurred a few times. The rearrangement joins TRBV6-2 or TRBV6-3 to TRBJ2-1, with 9 nucleotides matching TRBD2. Trimming at V came to 3 bases and at J to 4 bases, leaving 7 bases not matched to a gene. The CDR3 sequence is 16 residues long. The V gene's germline CDR1 is MNHEY and CDR2 SVGEGT. Here the CDR3 DNA reads TGTGCCAGCAGTTATGATGATACTAGCGGGTACAATGAGCAGTTCTTC. It is translated as CASSYDDTSGYNEQFF.

This clonotype occurred a few times. V usage is TRBV20-1 and J usage is TRBJ2-1; D ambiguous. This CDR3 region has 14 residues. Looked up from germline, CDR1 is DFQATT and CDR2 is SNEGSKA (reference sequence). Trimming took off 0 bases at V and 2 bases at J, with 8 bases between the two ends. This chain's CDR3 is CSARDSVPYNEQFF. The CDR3 DNA reads TGCAGTGCTAGAGACTCGGTCCCCTACAATGAGCAGTTCTTC.